A selection of T cell receptor beta chains follows, all from one sample in a study of regulatory T cells in long-lasting Graves disease. Each CDR3 protein gets one entry after TCRdb re-called the multiplex PCR reads with MiXCR. This sample has fewer than 550,000 distinct CDR3 sequences, with roughly 21% found just once. Specimen: peripheral blood mononuclear cells (PBMCs), collected when the disease was refractory, from a patient treated with antithyroid drugs. The receptors derive from a female donor with Graves disease. CDR3s include the opening cysteine and the closing phenylalanine or tryptophan. The D gene is left open where the match is weak. The listing skips clone size in some rows; elsewhere it reads once, few, many or a size class.

d_call | j_call | v_call | clone_size | cdr3_aa | cdr3_nt
. | TRBJ2-7 | TRBV29-1 | many | CSVANRAGNTYEQYF | TGCAGCGTTGCTAATCGCGCCGGTAATACGTACGAGCAGTACTTC
. | TRBJ1-1 | TRBV12-3/TRBV12-4 | many | CASNIGQTNTEAFF | TGTGCCAGCAACATCGGACAGACGAACACTGAAGCTTTCTTT
TRBD2 | TRBJ2-5 | TRBV20-1 | . | CSARGPSGGAETQYF | TGCAGTGCTAGGGGTCCTAGCGGGGGGGCAGAGACCCAGTACTTC
TRBD1 | TRBJ1-6 | TRBV15 | . | CATRPTGLVSPLHF | TGTGCCACCAGACCGACAGGGTTGGTTTCACCCCTCCACTTT
. | TRBJ2-5 | TRBV3-1 | many | CASESRGETQYF | TGTGCCAGCGAATCACGGGGGGAGACCCAGTACTTC
TRBD1 | TRBJ1-4 | TRBV30 | many | CAWMIRGRNEKLFF | TGTGCCTGGATGATCAGGGGGCGGAATGAAAAACTGTTTTTT
. | TRBJ1-2 | TRBV7-9 | . | CASSPLGNYGYTF | TGTGCCAGCAGCCCTCTGGGGAACTATGGCTACACCTTC
TRBD2 | TRBJ2-1 | TRBV15 | . | CATSLAGGRGYEQFF | TGTGCCACCAGCCTAGCGGGAGGACGTGGTTATGAGCAGTTCTTC
TRBD1 | TRBJ1-5 | TRBV12-3/TRBV12-4 | . | CASSFGVGGGQPQHF | TGTGCCAGCAGTTTCGGGGTAGGGGGCGGTCAGCCCCAGCATTTT
TRBD2 | TRBJ2-7 | TRBV29-1 | few | CSVGEGSIYEQYF | TGCAGCGTCGGGGAGGGCTCTATCTACGAGCAGTACTTC
TRBD2 | TRBJ2-1 | TRBV4-3 | . | CASSLSGGVSYNEQFF | TGCGCCAGCAGCCTCTCGGGAGGGGTTTCCTACAATGAGCAGTTCTTC
. | TRBJ1-4 | TRBV5-8 | few | CASSLETGSGEKLFF | TGTGCCAGCAGCTTGGAAACAGGGAGTGGTGAAAAACTGTTTTTT
TRBD1 | TRBJ1-2 | TRBV6-1 | . | CASKKSTGDHGYTF | TGTGCCAGCAAAAAATCGACAGGGGACCATGGCTACACCTTC
. | TRBJ1-1 | TRBV5-6 | few | CASSWRTNTEAFF | TGTGCCAGCAGCTGGCGGACGAACACTGAAGCTTTCTTT
TRBD2 | TRBJ2-7 | TRBV6-5 | many | CASSYDLAGGLGVQYF | TGTGCCAGCAGTTACGATCTAGCGGGAGGCCTAGGCGTGCAGTACTTC
. | TRBJ1-5 | TRBV3-1 | . | CASSQEGFGQPQHF | TGTGCCAGCAGCCAAGAGGGATTCGGGCAGCCCCAGCATTTT
TRBD1 | TRBJ1-1 | TRBV28 | many | CASSPQGVGMNTEAFF | TGTGCCAGCAGCCCCCAGGGGGTAGGGATGAACACTGAAGCTTTCTTT
. | TRBJ1-5 | TRBV24-1 | many | CATSDWDSNQPQHF | TGTGCCACCAGTGATTGGGACAGCAATCAGCCCCAGCATTTT
TRBD2 | TRBJ2-5 | TRBV7-2 | many | CASSTSGSYETQYF | TGTGCCAGCAGCACTAGCGGGAGCTATGAGACCCAGTACTTC
TRBD2 | TRBJ2-5 | TRBV19 | many | CASSITVSGRARDPETQYF | TGTGCCAGTAGTATAACCGTCAGCGGGAGGGCCAGAGATCCAGAGACCCAGTACTTC
TRBD2 | TRBJ2-1 | TRBV28 | . | CASSRTSGSSEQFF | TGTGCCAGCAGCAGGACTAGCGGGAGCAGTGAGCAGTTCTTC
. | TRBJ2-2 | TRBV7-3 | many | CASSPGLSNTGELFF | TGTGCCAGCAGTCCCGGACTCAGTAACACCGGGGAGCTGTTTTTT
TRBD1 | TRBJ2-5 | TRBV18 | few | CASSPNRQGLQETQYF | TGTGCCAGCTCACCAAACCGACAGGGGCTTCAAGAGACCCAGTACTTC
. | TRBJ1-5 | TRBV6-1 | few | CASSPELRTDNQPQHF | TGTGCCAGCAGTCCCGAACTACGGACAGACAATCAGCCCCAGCATTTT
. | TRBJ1-1 | TRBV15 | . | CATSRDLYTEAFF | TGTGCCACCAGCAGAGATCTCTACACTGAAGCTTTCTTT
. | TRBJ2-7 | TRBV28 | many | CASSPPDSSEQYF | TGTGCCAGCAGCCCTCCGGACAGTTCCGAGCAGTACTTC
TRBD2 | TRBJ2-7 | TRBV6-1 | many | CASSETSGTPEQYF | TGTGCCAGCAGTGAGACTAGCGGGACTCCCGAGCAGTACTTC
. | TRBJ1-5 | TRBV29-1 | many | CRSRLGICNQPQHF | TGCAGATCTCGGTTGGGGATCTGTAATCAGCCCCAGCATTTT
. | TRBJ1-5 | TRBV2 | many | CASTTGNEGQPQHF | TGTGCCAGCACCACAGGGAACGAGGGCCAGCCCCAGCATTTT
. | TRBJ2-1 | TRBV12-3/TRBV12-4 | once | CASSLQAAEYNEQFF | TGTGCCAGCAGCCTACAGGCCGCCGAGTACAATGAGCAGTTCTTC
. | TRBJ2-5 | TRBV20-1 | . | CSARDRVTQETQYF | TGCAGTGCTAGAGATCGCGTTACCCAAGAGACCCAGTACTTC
. | TRBJ2-7 | TRBV19 | . | CASSIGGTGYEQYF | TGTGCCAGTAGTATAGGGGGGACCGGCTACGAGCAGTACTTC
. | TRBJ1-2 | TRBV28 | many | CASSLAQFVHYGYTF | TGTGCCAGCAGTTTGGCCCAATTTGTCCACTATGGCTACACCTTC
. | TRBJ1-4 | TRBV4-2 | . | CASSQTWGTNEKLFF | TGTGCCAGCAGCCAAACCTGGGGAACTAATGAAAAACTGTTTTTT
. | TRBJ1-1 | TRBV12-3/TRBV12-4 | . | CASSLAGPFTEAFF | TGTGCCAGCAGTTTAGCGGGCCCCTTCACTGAAGCTTTCTTT
. | TRBJ2-5 | TRBV12-3/TRBV12-4 | many | CASSQQGGQETQYF | TGTGCCAGCAGCCAACAGGGGGGGCAAGAGACCCAGTACTTC
. | TRBJ2-2 | TRBV29-1 | few | CSVELRDRRAGELFF | TGCAGCGTTGAACTACGGGATAGGCGGGCCGGGGAGCTGTTTTTT
. | TRBJ2-1 | TRBV14 | . | CASSPPTGQLTYNEQFF | TGTGCCAGCAGCCCTCCTACCGGACAGTTAACCTACAATGAGCAGTTCTTC
. | TRBJ1-1 | TRBV20-1 | few | CSAVKGSNTEAFF | TGCAGTGCCGTCAAAGGGTCGAACACTGAAGCTTTCTTT
TRBD1 | TRBJ2-7 | TRBV7-8 | many | CASSRQLGQESSYEQYF | TGTGCCAGCAGCCGACAACTCGGACAGGAGAGCTCCTACGAGCAGTACTTC
. | TRBJ1-2 | TRBV5-5 | many | CASSLDISRYGYTF | TGTGCCAGCAGCTTGGATATTTCTCGGTATGGCTACACCTTC
. | TRBJ2-2 | TRBV5-1 | . | CASSFSQPGSGELLF | TGCGCCAGCAGCTTTTCCCAGCCGGGATCCGGGGAGCTGCTTTTT
. | TRBJ1-5 | TRBV27 | few | CATAGQGGQPQHF | TGTGCCACCGCCGGTCAGGGCGGTCAGCCCCAGCATTTT
. | TRBJ2-5 | TRBV7-9 | few | CASTPWTDQETQYF | TGTGCCAGCACCCCCTGGACTGACCAAGAGACCCAGTACTTC
. | TRBJ2-5 | TRBV7-6 | many | CASSLEAEQETQYF | TGTGCCAGCAGCTTAGAAGCAGAACAAGAGACCCAGTACTTC
. | TRBJ1-2 | TRBV5-1 | few | CASSYPETDARNYGYTF | TGCGCCAGCAGCTACCCTGAGACAGATGCGCGCAACTATGGCTACACCTTC
TRBD1 | TRBJ1-2 | TRBV12-3/TRBV12-4 | many | CASSRTATGDGYTF | TGTGCCAGCAGTAGGACCGCGACAGGGGATGGCTACACCTTC
. | TRBJ2-7 | TRBV28 | many | CASSTRDRRDEQYF | TGTGCCAGCAGCACCCGGGACCGAAGGGACGAGCAGTACTTC
. | TRBJ2-5 | TRBV7-9 | many | CASSDSPQETQYF | TGTGCCAGCAGCGACAGCCCGCAAGAGACCCAGTACTTC
. | TRBJ1-1 | TRBV2 | few | CASSPLGARGTEAFF | TGTGCCAGCAGTCCCTTGGGGGCCCGGGGCACTGAAGCTTTCTTT
. | TRBJ2-7 | TRBV28 | . | CASSNAGVGLYEQYF | TGTGCCAGCAGTAACGCAGGGGTTGGCCTCTACGAGCAGTACTTC
TRBD1 | TRBJ2-2 | TRBV4-2 | . | CASSQDMLGQGAVGELFF | TGTGCCAGCAGCCAAGATATGTTAGGACAGGGGGCTGTCGGGGAGCTGTTTTTT
. | TRBJ2-2 | TRBV20-1 | few | CSARRGNTGELFF | TGCAGTGCTAGACGGGGAAACACCGGGGAGCTGTTTTTT
. | TRBJ1-5 | TRBV19 | . | CASSIRPSVDQPQHF | TGTGCCAGTAGTATAAGACCTTCGGTGGATCAGCCCCAGCATTTT
TRBD2 | TRBJ2-7 | TRBV27 | few | CASSLSAGGFYEQYF | TGTGCCAGCAGTTTATCGGCGGGGGGGTTCTACGAGCAGTACTTC
. | TRBJ1-1 | TRBV28 | many | CASRDEGGPNTEAFF | TGTGCCAGCAGGGACGAAGGGGGTCCGAACACTGAAGCTTTCTTT
. | TRBJ1-6 | TRBV28 | few | CASSVDSLSSYNSPLHF | TGTGCCAGCAGCGTAGACAGTTTGAGCTCCTATAATTCACCCCTCCACTTT
. | TRBJ1-4 | TRBV15 | many | CATSRDRRGKATNEKLFF | TGTGCCACCAGCAGAGATCGTAGGGGGAAGGCAACTAATGAAAAACTGTTTTTT
. | TRBJ2-5 | TRBV7-3 | many | CASSLTGEPGETQYF | TGTGCCAGCAGCTTAACGGGCGAGCCTGGTGAGACCCAGTACTTC
. | TRBJ2-7 | TRBV28 | few | CASSINRSPGEQYF | TGTGCCAGCAGTATCAACAGGTCACCTGGCGAGCAGTACTTC